This entry concerns a single T cell receptor (beta chain). Antigen unknown. This sample stems from a study of cytomegalovirus exposure and HLA in healthy donors. General observations from the study: A later examination showed that TCR association rates differed by HLA locus, with DRB1 most and HLA-C fewest. By a later analysis, the bulk of CMV-associated TCR beta chains appeared HLA-restricted. Researchers counted some 150 TCR beta chains as cytomegalovirus-associated.

CDR3 size: 13 residues. V was shortened by 7 bases and J by 1 base, with 10 bases between the two germline ends. CDR1 is LNHDA, CDR2 SQIVND, per germline (reference sequence). PCR involved 60 Vbeta and 13 Jbeta primers. TCRdb's copy holds only in-frame clones and misses some; the assay was immunoSEQ multiplex PCR. Of 120,000 or so clones in the sample, approximately 80% are singletons; the top ten hold approximately 1%. The sequencing sample was made of PBMCs. The clonotype was recovered from a human donor in good health. The chain is built from TRBV19 and TRBJ1-2; tentatively, D is TRBD1 (6 bases). The CDR3 nucleotides read TGTGCCAGTACGTCCAGGGGTAACTATGGCTACACCTTC. The encoded protein is CASTSRGNYGYTF.